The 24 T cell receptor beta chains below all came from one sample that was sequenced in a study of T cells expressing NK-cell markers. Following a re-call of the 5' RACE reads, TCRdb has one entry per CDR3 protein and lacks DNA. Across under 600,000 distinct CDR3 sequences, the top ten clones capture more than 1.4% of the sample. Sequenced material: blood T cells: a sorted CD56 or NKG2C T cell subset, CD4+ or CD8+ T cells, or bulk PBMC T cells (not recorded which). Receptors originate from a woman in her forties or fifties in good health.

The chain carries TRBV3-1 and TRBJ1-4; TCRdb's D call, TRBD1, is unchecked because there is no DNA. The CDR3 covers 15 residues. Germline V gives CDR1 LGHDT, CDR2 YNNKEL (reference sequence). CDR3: CASSQDRGPNEKLFF.

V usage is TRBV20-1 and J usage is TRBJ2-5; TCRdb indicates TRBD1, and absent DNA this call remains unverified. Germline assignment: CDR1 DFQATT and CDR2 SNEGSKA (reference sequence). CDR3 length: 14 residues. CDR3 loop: CSAEQGAGVETQYF.

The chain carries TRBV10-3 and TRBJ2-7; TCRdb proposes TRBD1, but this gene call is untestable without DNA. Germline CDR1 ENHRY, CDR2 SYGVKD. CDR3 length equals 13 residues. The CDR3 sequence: CAISAPQAYEQYF.

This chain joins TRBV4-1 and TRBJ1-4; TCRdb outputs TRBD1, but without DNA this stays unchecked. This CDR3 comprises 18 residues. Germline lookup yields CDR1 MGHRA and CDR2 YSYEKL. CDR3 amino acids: CASSQAPTGTATNEKLFF.

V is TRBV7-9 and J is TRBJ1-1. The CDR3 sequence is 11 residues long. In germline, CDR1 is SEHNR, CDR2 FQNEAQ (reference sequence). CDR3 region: CASSRDTKAFF.

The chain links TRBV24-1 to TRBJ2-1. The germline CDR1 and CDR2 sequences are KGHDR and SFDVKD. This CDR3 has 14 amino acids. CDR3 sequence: CATSDLALRDEQFF.

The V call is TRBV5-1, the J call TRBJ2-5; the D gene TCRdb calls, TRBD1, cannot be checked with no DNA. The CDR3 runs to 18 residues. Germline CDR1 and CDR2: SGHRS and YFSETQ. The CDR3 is CASSTEVLWGRPQETQYF.

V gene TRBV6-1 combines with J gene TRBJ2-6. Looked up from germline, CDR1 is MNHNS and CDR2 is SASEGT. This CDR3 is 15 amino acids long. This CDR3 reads CASRLILSGANVLTF.

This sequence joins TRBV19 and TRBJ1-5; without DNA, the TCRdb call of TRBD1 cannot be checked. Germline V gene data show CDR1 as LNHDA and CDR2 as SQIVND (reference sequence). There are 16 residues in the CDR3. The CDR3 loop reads CASSPSVRENSGPQHF.

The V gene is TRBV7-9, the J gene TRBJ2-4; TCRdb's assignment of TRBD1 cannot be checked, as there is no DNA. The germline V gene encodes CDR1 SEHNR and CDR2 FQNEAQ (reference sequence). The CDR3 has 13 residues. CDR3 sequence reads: CASSLQEWGIQYF.

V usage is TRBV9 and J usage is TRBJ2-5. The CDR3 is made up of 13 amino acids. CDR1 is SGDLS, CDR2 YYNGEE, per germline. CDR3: CASSVRDEETQYF.

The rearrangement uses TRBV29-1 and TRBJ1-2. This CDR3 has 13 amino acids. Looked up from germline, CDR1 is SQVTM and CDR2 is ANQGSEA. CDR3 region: CSVESLQLGGYTF.

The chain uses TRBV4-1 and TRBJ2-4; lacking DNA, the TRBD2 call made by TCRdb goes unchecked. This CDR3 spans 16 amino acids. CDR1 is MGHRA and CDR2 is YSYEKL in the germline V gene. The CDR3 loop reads CASSRTTSGRGNIQYF.

The CDR3 sequence is CAWSRTGRYQPQHF. The gene calls are TRBV30 and TRBJ1-5; the TCRdb call, TRBD1, lacks DNA for checking. Germline V gene data show CDR1 as GTSNPN and CDR2 as SVGIG (reference sequence). The CDR3 length is 14 residues.

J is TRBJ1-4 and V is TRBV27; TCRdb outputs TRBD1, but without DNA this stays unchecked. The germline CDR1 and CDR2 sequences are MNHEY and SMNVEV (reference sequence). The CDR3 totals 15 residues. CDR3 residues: CASSQQGGTNEKLFF. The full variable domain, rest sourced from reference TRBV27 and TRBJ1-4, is EAQVTQNPRYLITVTGKKLTVTCSQNMNHEYMSWYRQDPGLGLRQIYYSMNVEVTDKGDVPEGYKVSRKEKRNFPLILESPSPNQTSLYFCASSQQGGTNEKLFFGSGTQLSVL.

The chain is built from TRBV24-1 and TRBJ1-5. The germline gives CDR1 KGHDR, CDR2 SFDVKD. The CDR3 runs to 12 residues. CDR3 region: CATSDPNQPQHF.

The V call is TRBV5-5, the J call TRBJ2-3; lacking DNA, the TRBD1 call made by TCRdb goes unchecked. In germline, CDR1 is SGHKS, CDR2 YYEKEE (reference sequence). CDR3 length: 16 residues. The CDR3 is CASSALWGGSTDTQYF.

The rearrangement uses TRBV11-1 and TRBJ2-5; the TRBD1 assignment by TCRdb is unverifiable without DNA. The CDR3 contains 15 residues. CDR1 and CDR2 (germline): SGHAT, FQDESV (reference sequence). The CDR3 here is CASSLEIQVGETQYF.

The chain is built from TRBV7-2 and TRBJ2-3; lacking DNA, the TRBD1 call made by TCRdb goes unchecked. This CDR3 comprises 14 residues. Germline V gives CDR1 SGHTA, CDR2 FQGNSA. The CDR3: CASAGTVTSDTQYF.

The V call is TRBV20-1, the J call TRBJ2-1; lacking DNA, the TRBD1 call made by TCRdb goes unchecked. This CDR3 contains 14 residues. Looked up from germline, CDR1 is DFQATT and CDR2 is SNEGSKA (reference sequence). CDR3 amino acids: CSAPTWDGTNEQFF.

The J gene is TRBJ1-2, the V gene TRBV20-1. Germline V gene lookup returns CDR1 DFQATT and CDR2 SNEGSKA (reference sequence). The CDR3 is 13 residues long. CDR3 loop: CSAPDGSNYGYTF.

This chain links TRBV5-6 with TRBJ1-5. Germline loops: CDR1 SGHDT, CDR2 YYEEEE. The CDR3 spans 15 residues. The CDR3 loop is CASSLGTLDLQPQHF.

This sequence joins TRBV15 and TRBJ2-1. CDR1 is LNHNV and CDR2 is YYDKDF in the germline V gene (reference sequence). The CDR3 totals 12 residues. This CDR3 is CATSRDRIIQFF.

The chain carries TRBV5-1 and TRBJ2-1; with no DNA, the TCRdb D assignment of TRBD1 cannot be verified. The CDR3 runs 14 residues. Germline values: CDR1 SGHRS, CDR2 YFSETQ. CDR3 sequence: CASSIPRATNEQFF.